A single sample gave rise to the 17 T cell receptor beta chains below, sequenced in a study of cytomegalovirus exposure and HLA in healthy donors. Repertoires were generated with immunoSEQ multiplex PCR, while TCRdb's copy carries only in-frame clones and drops some. The sample yields about 180,000 clones, roughly 85% seen once. What was sequenced was PBMCs. The receptors stem from a man aged 18 to 30 in good health and CMV-seropositive.

The genes are TRBV4-2 and TRBJ2-7; D may be TRBD1 (5 bases). This CDR3 contains 15 residues. The germline gives CDR1 LGHNA, CDR2 YNFKEQ. Trimming pared 0 bases from V and 4 bases from J, leaving 13 bases between. DNA for the CDR3: TGTGCCAGCAGCCAAGATTACCAGGGCGCTTACGAGCAGTACTTC. Encoded protein: CASSQDYQGAYEQYF.

The rearrangement joins TRBV2 to TRBJ2-5; D may be TRBD2 (5 bases). Per germline, CDR1 SNHLY and CDR2 FYNNEI. V was clipped by 5 bases and J by 5 bases, with 15 bases between them. The CDR3 consists of 14 residues. The CDR3 DNA is TGTGCCAGCAGTACTGAGAGAGGCGGGGAGACCCAGTACTTC. This translates into CASSTERGGETQYF.

The table lists this clone with a few counts. The genes are TRBV7-8 and TRBJ1-5, with D possibly TRBD1 on 6 matching bases. Per germline, CDR1 SGHVS and CDR2 FQNEAQ. CDR3 length: 15 residues. Trimming left V 5 bases short and J 0 bases short, with 11 bases between. CDR3 DNA sequence: TGTGCCAGCAGCCGTACAGGGTATAGCAATCAGCCCCAGCATTTT. Its translation is CASSRTGYSNQPQHF.

The chain recombines TRBV27 with TRBJ1-5; D ambiguous. The V gene lost 5 bases and the J gene lost 1 base, with 9 bases spanning the gap. The CDR3 length is 14 residues. CDR1 is MNHEY and CDR2 is SMNVEV in the germline V gene (reference sequence). The CDR3 DNA reads TGTGCCAGCAGTCCGGGAGTCAGCAATCAGCCCCAGCATTTT. Amino acids: CASSPGVSNQPQHF.

This clone was found a few times. The V gene is TRBV9, the J gene TRBJ1-5, with D possibly TRBD1 on 5 matching bases. The germline V and J ends were trimmed by 0 bases and 9 bases, with 13 bases remaining between them. The CDR3 covers 14 residues. The germline gives CDR1 SGDLS, CDR2 YYNGEE. The CDR3 DNA follows: TGTGCCAGCAGCGTAGAGCCCCTGGGGGGGCCCCAGCATTTT. This gives the protein CASSVEPLGGPQHF. Full variable domain (missing parts from reference TRBV9 and TRBJ1-5): DSGVTQTPKHLITATGQRVTLRCSPRSGDLSVYWYQQSLDQGLQFLIQYYNGEERAKGNILERFSAQQFPDLHSELNLSSLELGDSALYFCASSVEPLGGPQHFGDGTRLSIL.

The J gene is TRBJ2-3, the V gene TRBV2, with D maybe TRBD1 (6 bases). This CDR3 comprises 13 residues. V shed 4 bases and J shed 5 bases, with 10 bases lying between them. Germline V gene sequence: CDR1 SNHLY, CDR2 FYNNEI. The CDR3: CASSAPRGDTQYF. Written as DNA, the CDR3 is TGTGCCAGCAGTGCACCCAGGGGAGATACGCAGTATTTT.

The V call is TRBV5-1, the J call TRBJ2-2; no reliable D call. This CDR3 comprises 15 residues. Germline loops: CDR1 SGHRS, CDR2 YFSETQ. V was shortened by 0 bases and J by 1 base, with 7 bases between the two germline ends. The CDR3 coding sequence is TGCGCCAGCAGCTTGGCTCCGGGGAACACCGGGGAGCTGTTTTTT. Protein product: CASSLAPGNTGELFF.

The chain carries TRBV29-1 and TRBJ2-7, with a possible D match to TRBD1 (5 bases). V lost 5 bases and J 2 bases, leaving 7 bases between the germline ends. Germline V gene lookup returns CDR1 SQVTM and CDR2 ANQGSEA. This CDR3 is built from 11 residues. The CDR3 protein is CSVRGTYEQYF. DNA of the CDR3: TGCAGCGTTAGGGGTACCTACGAGCAGTACTTC.

The chain couples TRBV25-1 to TRBJ2-2; D is possibly TRBD1 (5 bases). V lost 7 bases and J lost 2, with 17 bases in between. Germline values: CDR1 MGHDK, CDR2 SYGVNS. The CDR3 contains 16 residues. Here the CDR3 DNA reads TGTGCCAGCACCGAAAGTAGGACATCAAACACCGGGGAGCTGTTTTTT. It translates to CASTESRTSNTGELFF. Complete variable domain (other parts from reference TRBV25-1 and TRBJ2-2): EADIYQTPRYLVIGTGKKITLECSQTMGHDKMYWYQQDPGMELHLIHYSYGVNSTEKGDLSSESTVSRIRTEHFPLTLESARPSHTSQYLCASTESRTSNTGELFFGEGSRLTVL.

This chain joins TRBV6-5 and TRBJ1-6, with D perhaps matching TRBD1 (5 bases). Trimming left V 8 bases short and J 7 bases short, with 18 bases between. The CDR3 extends over 15 amino acids. Germline loops: CDR1 MNHEY, CDR2 SVGAGI. CDR3 coding DNA: TGTGCCAGCCGCAGGCAGGGCATGACAAATTCACCCCTCCACTTT. Its protein is CASRRQGMTNSPLHF.

This chain connects TRBV11-3 to TRBJ1-3, with 9 bases matching TRBD1. The V and J ends lost 5 bases and 5 bases, in that order; junction bases with no gene match: 4. The CDR3 is 14 residues long. Germline loops: CDR1 SGHNT, CDR2 YENEEA. This CDR3 reads CASSPQGARNTIYF. In DNA, the CDR3 is TGTGCCAGCAGCCCACAGGGGGCAAGAAACACCATATATTTT.

There are a few counts of this clone. The sample holds other DNA sequences that translate to the same CDR3. V usage is TRBV7-8 and J usage is TRBJ2-7; D remains unclear. Germline-derived CDR1 and CDR2 are SGHVS and FQNEAQ. Trimming removed 5 bases from V and 1 base from J, with 3 bases in between. The CDR3 extends over 11 amino acids. CDR3 nucleotides: TGTGCCAGCAGCCCATCCTACGAGCAGTACTTC. Residues: CASSPSYEQYF.

The V gene is TRBV9, the J gene TRBJ1-6; 7 nucleotides agree with TRBD1. V lost 3 bases and J lost 8; bases outside the gene matches: 5. Per germline, CDR1 SGDLS and CDR2 YYNGEE. The CDR3 is 14 amino acids. For the CDR3, the DNA is TGTGCCAGCAGCGGAGGGGGCAGGGATTCACCCCTCCACTTT. Its protein is CASSGGGRDSPLHF.

The V gene is TRBV28, the J gene TRBJ2-1, with TRBD2 matching over 7 bases. This CDR3 spans 13 amino acids. J was trimmed by 7 bases and V by 3 bases; bases with no gene match: 3. Germline CDR1 MDHEN, CDR2 SYDVKM. This CDR3 reads CASSFGEGNEQFF. The CDR3, as DNA: TGTGCCAGCAGTTTCGGGGAGGGGAATGAGCAGTTCTTC.

The chain links TRBV18 to TRBJ2-5; D might be TRBD1 (6 bases). The CDR3 extends over 13 amino acids. Trimming removed 6 bases at V and 4 bases at J, with 12 bases between. The germline CDR1 and CDR2 sequences are KGHSH and LQKENI. This CDR3 reads CASSPRGTETQYF. The DNA of the CDR3 is TGTGCCAGCTCCCCCAGGGGAACAGAGACCCAGTACTTC.

The CDR3 loop is CASSYSTGGGNVLTF. DNA for the CDR3: TGTGCCAGCAGTTACTCGACAGGGGGAGGCAACGTCCTGACTTTC. This rearrangement joins TRBV6-5 to TRBJ2-6; 9 nucleotides match TRBD1. V lost 0 bases to trimming and J lost 9 bases; unmatched junction nucleotides: 3. This CDR3 region has 15 residues. The V gene's germline CDR1 is MNHEY and CDR2 SVGAGI.

This rearrangement joins TRBV9 to TRBJ1-2; 7 bases fit TRBD1. The V gene end was trimmed by 2 bases and the J gene end by 4 bases; junction bases not matched to a gene: 8. CDR1 SGDLS and CDR2 YYNGEE come from the germline V gene. The CDR3 spans 15 residues. The CDR3 DNA reads as TGTGCCAGCAGCGTCATCGCAGGGGGGCTCTATGGCTACACCTTC. Residues: CASSVIAGGLYGYTF. Drawing the rest from reference TRBV9 and TRBJ1-2, the complete variable domain is DSGVTQTPKHLITATGQRVTLRCSPRSGDLSVYWYQQSLDQGLQFLIQYYNGEERAKGNILERFSAQQFPDLHSELNLSSLELGDSALYFCASSVIAGGLYGYTFGSGTRLTVV.